The clone carrying this T cell receptor beta chain was observed a few times. Its antigen is currently unknown. CDR1 and CDR2 (germline): SNHLY, FYNNEI. Trimming pared 8 bases from V and 0 bases from J, leaving 14 bases between. The CDR3 covers 14 residues. PCR used 60 Vbeta primers and 13 Jbeta primers. Some clones are missing from TCRdb's copy, which holds only in-frame ones; the method was immunoSEQ multiplex PCR. In the table there are some 150,000 clones, 75% to 85% of which are singletons. The entry originates in a study of cytomegalovirus exposure and HLA in healthy donors. Notes on the study in general: Later, an analysis showed that TCR beta chains associated with HLA were more clonally expanded than others that were equally common. Earlier analysis looked at TCR beta V segments, and most were productive about 87% or about 30% of the time. Association of a missense DCLRE1C variant with TCR beta V- and J-gene trimming was reported in a later analysis.

Material for sequencing was PBMCs. The TCR comes from a man aged 25-45 years in good health and CMV-seronegative. V usage is TRBV2 and J usage is TRBJ2-7; possibly TRBD1 for D (5 bases). The CDR3: CASFPGLSSYEQYF. The CDR3 bases are TGTGCCAGCTTTCCAGGGTTGAGCTCCTACGAGCAGTACTTC. Drawing the rest from reference TRBV2 and TRBJ2-7, the complete variable domain is EPEVTQTPSHQVTQMGQEVILRCVPISNHLYFYWYRQILGQKVEFLVSFYNNEISEKSEIFDDQFSVERPDGSNFTLKIRSTKLEDSAMYFCASFPGLSSYEQYFGPGTRLTVT.